Included here is one T cell receptor (beta chain) sequence, with context. Sequencing was performed with immunoSEQ multiplex PCR; in TCRdb, only in-frame clones are kept and a portion is missing. The top ten clones hold about an eighth of a sample with fewer than 300,000 clones, over 75% of them seen once. This record belongs to a study of control samples from healthy donors and cancer patients. Germline CDR1 reads MNHEY; CDR2 reads SVGAGI. After removal of 6 bases from V and 4 bases from J, the junction contained 8 bases not matched to a gene. The length of the CDR3 is 15 residues. This TCR was recovered from an older woman with lung cancer. This chain connects TRBV6-5 to TRBJ1-1, with 10 bases identical to TRBD1. The specimen sequenced was PBMCs. Written as DNA, the CDR3 is TGTGCCAGCAGATCCCTCGGACAGGGGGTCACTGAAGCTTTCTTT. Amino acid sequence: CASRSLGQGVTEAFF.